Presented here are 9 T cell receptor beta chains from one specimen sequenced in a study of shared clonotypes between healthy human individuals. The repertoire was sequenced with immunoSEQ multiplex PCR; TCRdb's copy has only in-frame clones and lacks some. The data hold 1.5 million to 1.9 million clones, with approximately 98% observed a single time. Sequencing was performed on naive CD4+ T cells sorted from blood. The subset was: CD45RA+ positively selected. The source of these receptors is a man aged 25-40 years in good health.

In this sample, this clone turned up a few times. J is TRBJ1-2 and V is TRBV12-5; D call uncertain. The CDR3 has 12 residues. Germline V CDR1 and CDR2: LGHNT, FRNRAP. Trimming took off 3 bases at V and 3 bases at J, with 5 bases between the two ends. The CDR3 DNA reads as TGTGCTAGTGGTTTCGGCGACTATGGCTACACCTTC. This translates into CASGFGDYGYTF.

Here the CDR3 DNA reads TGTGCCATCAGTGGCGGGGGGACTAATGAAAAACTGTTTTTT. Translation gives CAISGGGTNEKLFF. The V gene is TRBV10-3, the J gene TRBJ1-4; D possibly corresponds to TRBD1 (5 bases). V dropped 4 bases and J dropped 2 bases, with 8 bases sitting between them. The CDR3 consists of 14 residues. Looked up from germline, CDR1 is ENHRY and CDR2 is SYGVKD.

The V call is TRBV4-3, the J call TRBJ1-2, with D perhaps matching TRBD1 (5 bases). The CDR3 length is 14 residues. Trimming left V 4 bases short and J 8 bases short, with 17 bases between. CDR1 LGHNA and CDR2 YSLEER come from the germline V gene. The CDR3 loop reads CASSPMGQGGGYTF. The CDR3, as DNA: TGCGCCAGCAGCCCCATGGGGCAGGGAGGCGGCTACACCTTC.

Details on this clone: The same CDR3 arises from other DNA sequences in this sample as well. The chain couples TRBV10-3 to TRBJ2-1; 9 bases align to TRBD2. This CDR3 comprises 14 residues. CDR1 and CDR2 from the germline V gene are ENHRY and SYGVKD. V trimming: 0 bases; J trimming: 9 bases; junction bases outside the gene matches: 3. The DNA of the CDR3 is TGTGCCATCAGTGAGTCCGGACTAGCGCGTGAGCAGTTCTTC. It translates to CAISESGLAREQFF.

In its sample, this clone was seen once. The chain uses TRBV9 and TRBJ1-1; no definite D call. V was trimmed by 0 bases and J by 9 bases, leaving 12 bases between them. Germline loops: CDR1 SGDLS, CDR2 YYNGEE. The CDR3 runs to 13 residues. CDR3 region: CASSVDGQAQAFF. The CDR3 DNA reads TGTGCCAGCAGCGTAGATGGGCAGGCTCAAGCTTTCTTT.

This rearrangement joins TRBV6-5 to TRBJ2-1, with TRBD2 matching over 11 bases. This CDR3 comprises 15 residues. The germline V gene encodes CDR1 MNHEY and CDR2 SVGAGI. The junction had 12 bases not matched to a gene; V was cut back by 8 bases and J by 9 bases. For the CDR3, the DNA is TGTGCCAGCGGAGAACTAGCGGGAGTTTCAAGTGAGCAGTTCTTC. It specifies CASGELAGVSSEQFF.

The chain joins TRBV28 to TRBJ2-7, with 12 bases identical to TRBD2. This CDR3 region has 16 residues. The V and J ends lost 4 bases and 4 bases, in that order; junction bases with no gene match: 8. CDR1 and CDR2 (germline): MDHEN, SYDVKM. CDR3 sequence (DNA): TGTGCCAGCAGTTCCCCGACTAGCGGGAGAGTATACGAGCAGTACTTC. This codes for CASSSPTSGRVYEQYF.

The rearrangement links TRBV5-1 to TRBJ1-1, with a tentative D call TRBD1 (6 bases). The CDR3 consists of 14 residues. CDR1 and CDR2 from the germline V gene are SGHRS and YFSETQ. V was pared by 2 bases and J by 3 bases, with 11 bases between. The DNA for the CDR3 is TGCGCCAGCAGCTTATCAGGGGACTACACTGAAGCTTTCTTT. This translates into CASSLSGDYTEAFF.

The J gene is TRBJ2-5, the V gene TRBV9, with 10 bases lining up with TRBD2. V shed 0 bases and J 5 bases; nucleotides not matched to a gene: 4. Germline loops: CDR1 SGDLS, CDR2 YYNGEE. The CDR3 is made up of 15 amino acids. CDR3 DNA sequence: TGTGCCAGCAGCGTAGCAACTAGCGGGATGGAGACCCAGTACTTC. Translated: CASSVATSGMETQYF.